Detailed here is one T cell receptor (beta chain). Its target antigen remains unknown. No base qualities exist here, and no much larger clone lies one base off it. CDR1 and CDR2, per the germline V gene, are SQVTM and ANQGSEA. Measured from the cysteine to the phenylalanine, the CDR3 is 13 residues long. Kept here is only the CDR3 DNA, which spans 39 bases and is read in frame from base 1. Deletion took 1 base off V and 3 bases off J, with a span of 9 bases between the germline ends. TCRbeta CDR3 regions were amplified from genomic DNA by means of the immunoSEQ Assay, a bias-controlled multiplex PCR. Under the source paper's analysis protocol: Nucleated cell counts per sample were estimated from amplification of reference gene primers within the assay. To quantify the absolute abundance of each unique TCRbeta CDR3 rearrangement, sequence reads were collapsed and filtered. For each sample, productive Simpson clonality was calculated as the square root of Simpson's diversity index over productive rearrangements. Held by TCRdb, this immuneACCESS table contains in-frame sequences only and omits some clones. Under half of the omission traces to an unresolved V gene where checked; the cause of the rest is unknown. V and J calls and clone size are copied from that table; D and trimming were computed from the DNA. Recorded for this sample are 120,000 to 150,000 clones; about 91% of them occurred a single time. The ten biggest clones cover roughly 28% of the sample.

These data are taken from a study of blood T cell repertoires in COVID-19 (dated by TCRdb to the early 2020s). The study in broad terms: Samples from collaborators originated in the United States, Italy and Spain and spanned both the acute and convalescent phases of COVID-19. Nearly every sample came with metadata listing a de-identified subject ID, COVID-19 status, age in years and sex. The material from the prospective study consisted of cDNA or gDNA derived from T cells, B-cell-depleted T cells, or PBMCs. Where HLA class I and class II types were available, the types were taken from metadata supplied by the sample provider, not from assay-based typing. The repertoires were released in a freely available public database meant as a resource for research on the immune response to SARS-CoV-2. Subjects who had been exposed to COVID-19, were actively infected with it, or had recovered from it provided the deeply sampled blood TCRbeta repertoires that made up the dataset. The samples were drawn from the first 160 participants of the ongoing ImmuneRACE study and from 1,254 subjects provided by 6 global collaborators. Study-wide findings and limitations: Clinical and demographic metadata were provided uncurated, with the amount varying by source and participant.

The collaborating institutions used their own protocols to collect whole blood in K2EDTA tubes. For TCRbeta analysis, collaborator samples were shipped as frozen whole blood, as isolated PBMCs, or as DNA extracted from either sample type. Sequenced sample: peripheral blood. In this chain, TRBV29-1 is recombined with TRBJ1-1; the D gene is not confidently resolved. The sequence derives from a human donor in a cohort sampled during active COVID-19. The bases read TGCAGCGTTGAAGGGGCGATGGACACTGAAGCTTTCTTT. The translation is CSVEGAMDTEAFF.